These 15 T cell receptor beta chains share one sample of origin, sequenced in a study of cytomegalovirus exposure and HLA in healthy donors. 60 Vbeta and 13 Jbeta primers were used in PCR. Clones were sequenced by immunoSEQ multiplex PCR, and TCRdb holds only the in-frame ones, with some missing. The table shows 150,000 to 250,000 clones, with 70% to 90% occurring only once. Sequencing was performed on PBMCs. These receptor sequences come from a woman aged 45-60 years in good health and CMV-seronegative.

The chain links TRBV7-6 to TRBJ2-5; no clear D gene. V shed 5 bases and J shed 1 base, with 14 bases lying between them. Germline CDR1 and CDR2: SGHVS and FNYEAQ. The CDR3 sequence is 15 residues long. This chain's CDR3 is CASSTNTGSQETQYF. As DNA, the CDR3 is TGTGCCAGCAGCACCAACACCGGGTCCCAAGAGACCCAGTACTTC.

The chain links TRBV28 to TRBJ1-6; 8 nucleotides match TRBD1. There are 17 residues in the CDR3. CDR1 is MDHEN, CDR2 SYDVKM, per germline. Trimming removed 2 bases from V and 6 bases from J; junction bases left unmatched: 9. CDR3 sequence: CASSLPDREGLNSPLHF. CDR3 DNA: TGTGCCAGCAGTTTACCGGACAGGGAGGGACTTAATTCACCCCTCCACTTT. Variable domain in full (rest from reference TRBV28 and TRBJ1-6): DVKVTQSSRYLVKRTGEKVFLECVQDMDHENMFWYRQDPGLGLRLIYFSYDVKMKEKGDIPEGYSVSREKKERFSLILESASTNQTSMYLCASSLPDREGLNSPLHFGNGTRLTVT.

On this clone: Other DNA variants within this sample encode the same CDR3. The V gene is TRBV11-2, the J gene TRBJ1-2; D remains unclear. The CDR3 is made up of 13 amino acids. The ends were cut back, 2 bases at V and 6 bases at J, with 10 bases in the middle. Germline V gives CDR1 SGHAT, CDR2 FQNNGV. The DNA for the CDR3 is TGTGCCAGCAGCTTAACGGGAGGCAATGGCTACACCTTC. Translated: CASSLTGGNGYTF.

The chain carries TRBV2 and TRBJ2-1; TRBD2 agrees at 13 bases. The CDR3 is 17 amino acids. Germline CDR1 SNHLY, CDR2 FYNNEI. With V trimmed by 0 bases and J by 6 bases, 5 bases remained unmatched. The CDR3 protein is CASSEARTSGGGNEQFF. DNA of the CDR3: TGTGCCAGCAGTGAAGCGCGAACTAGCGGGGGGGGCAATGAGCAGTTCTTC.

This clone was counted only a few times. The chain uses TRBV19 and TRBJ1-5; D unresolved. Germline values: CDR1 LNHDA, CDR2 SQIVND (reference sequence). V lost 10 bases and J 3 bases, leaving 16 bases between the germline ends. This CDR3 is 14 amino acids long. The CDR3 here is CATAGRQDNQPQHF. The CDR3 DNA is TGTGCCACCGCGGGGAGGCAGGACAATCAGCCCCAGCATTTT.

The V and J genes are TRBV11-3 and TRBJ2-2; D gene unclear. CDR1 is SGHNT, CDR2 YENEEA, per germline. Trimming pared 1 base from V and 4 bases from J, leaving 10 bases between. The CDR3 is 15 amino acids. CDR3 region: CASSLGARRTGELFF. Written as DNA, the CDR3 is TGTGCCAGCAGCTTAGGAGCGCGCCGCACCGGGGAGCTGTTTTTT.

This rearrangement joins TRBV15 to TRBJ2-1, with 7 positions matching TRBD1. After removal of 2 bases from V and 7 bases from J, the junction contained 11 bases not matched to a gene. CDR3 length equals 16 residues. Germline CDR1 is LNHNV and CDR2 is YYDKDF (reference sequence). The CDR3 bases are TGTGCCACCAGCAGACATACCGACAGGGTTCGTAATGAGCAGTTCTTC. Translation: CATSRHTDRVRNEQFF.

The chain recombines TRBV7-3 with TRBJ2-1, with 8 bases identical to TRBD1. V gave up 5 bases and J gave up 4 bases; unmatched junction bases: 13. This CDR3 contains 17 residues. Germline values: CDR1 SGHTA, CDR2 FQGTGA. The CDR3 DNA is TGTGCCAGCAGCCCCCGGGCGGGACAGGACATTTACAATGAGCAGTTCTTC. Protein: CASSPRAGQDIYNEQFF.

V and J are TRBV5-1 and TRBJ2-2; a weak D match, TRBD1 (6 bases). The CDR3 has 15 amino acids. The V and J ends lost 2 bases and 4 bases respectively, with 12 bases between them. Germline-derived CDR1 and CDR2 are SGHRS and YFSETQ. The CDR3 spells CASSLEHRVTGELFF. The CDR3, as DNA: TGCGCCAGCAGCTTAGAGCACAGGGTCACCGGGGAGCTGTTTTTT.

This rearrangement joins TRBV15 to TRBJ1-4; no firm D call. The V gene lost 0 bases and the J gene lost 3 bases, with 14 bases spanning the gap. The CDR3 is 17 amino acids. Germline V gene sequence: CDR1 LNHNV, CDR2 YYDKDF (reference sequence). The DNA for the CDR3 is TGTGCCACCAGCAGAGATGAACGGGTTATGGCTAATGAAAAACTGTTTTTT. Protein product: CATSRDERVMANEKLFF.

CDR3 DNA sequence: TGCGCCAGCAGCCCTTGGTTTGGGAGCACGAACACTGAAGCTTTCTTT. Protein sequence: CASSPWFGSTNTEAFF. V gene TRBV4-3 combines with J gene TRBJ1-1; D is undetermined. This CDR3 spans 16 amino acids. The V gene's germline CDR1 is LGHNA and CDR2 YSLEER. V was shortened by 4 bases and J by 1 base, with 16 bases between the two germline ends.

This chain uses TRBV10-1 with TRBJ2-3, with 14 bases fitting TRBD2. CDR1 and CDR2 (germline): WNHNN, SYGVQD (reference sequence). The CDR3 contains 17 residues. The ends lost 6 bases at V and 4 bases at J; junction bases unmatched: 9. The CDR3, as DNA: TGCGCCAGCAGCCCGATTGGACTAGCGGGAGGCCCAGATACGCAGTATTTT. Amino acid sequence: CASSPIGLAGGPDTQYF.

The sample holds a few counts of this clone. The chain is built from TRBV4-1 and TRBJ2-5; 12 positions match TRBD2. The CDR3 extends over 16 amino acids. The V and J ends lost 1 base and 4 bases, in that order; junction bases with no gene match: 4. From germline, CDR1 is MGHRA and CDR2 YSYEKL. CDR3 sequence (DNA): TGCGCCAGCAGCCAAGGTCTAGCGGGAGGGCCAGAGACCCAGTACTTC. Translated, it gives CASSQGLAGGPETQYF.

The CDR3 DNA reads as TGCGCCAGCAGCTTGGATGGACAGGGGGGTCTCGGGCAGTTCTTC. As protein: CASSLDGQGGLGQFF. The chain recombines TRBV5-1 with TRBJ2-1, with 10 nucleotides matching TRBD1. The ends lost 0 bases at V and 12 bases at J; junction bases unmatched: 9. The CDR3 spans 15 residues. Germline CDR1 reads SGHRS; CDR2 reads YFSETQ.

The gene calls are TRBV27 and TRBJ1-5; no definite D call. CDR3 size: 13 residues. Germline values: CDR1 MNHEY, CDR2 SMNVEV (reference sequence). Trimming pared 5 bases from V and 6 bases from J, leaving 11 bases between. CDR3 coding DNA: TGTGCCAGCAGTCCCGAGGTGCTTCAGCCCCAGCATTTT. Residues: CASSPEVLQPQHF.